This TCR beta chain derives from a study of cytomegalovirus exposure and HLA in healthy donors. The donors comprised healthy bone marrow donors. A multiplex PCR was run with 60 Vbeta primers and 13 Jbeta primers. Some clones are missing from TCRdb's copy, which holds only in-frame ones; the method was immunoSEQ multiplex PCR. The sample includes about 130,000 clones, roughly 80% of them seen just once. The sequenced material came from PBMCs. This sequence originates from a man aged 18 to 29 in good health and CMV-seropositive.

The CDR3 loop is CASGLDLPETGNYGYTF. Written as DNA, the CDR3 is TGTGCTAGTGGTTTGGACCTCCCGGAGACAGGAAACTATGGCTACACCTTC. The rearrangement links TRBV12-5 to TRBJ1-2, with a possible D match to TRBD1 (6 bases). Trimming pared 1 base from V and 2 bases from J, leaving 17 bases between. Germline V lookup: CDR1 LGHNT, CDR2 FRNRAP. The CDR3 loop spans 17 amino acids.